What follows is one TCR beta chain and its context. Its antigen is as yet unknown. With 7 bases removed from V and 5 bases from J, the gap between germline ends came to 20 bases. Germline V gene sequence: CDR1 KGHDR, CDR2 SFDVKD. This CDR3 is 16 amino acids long. A second roughly 6 to 11 cycle PCR used barcoded and J-beta primers. TCRdb re-called the 5' RACE reads through MiXCR, storing one row per CDR3 protein. The table has under 2,000,000 distinct CDR3 sequences, approximately 50% seen once. The data are from a study of blood T cells in healthy people across ages. It was 9.5 to 10 milliliters of peripheral blood that were drawn from each donor. The study, taken as a whole, reports: Unsorted PBMCs ruled out conclusive naive versus antigen-experienced comparison.

Material: blood. The source of this sequence is a middle-aged woman in good health. The chain carries TRBV24-1 and TRBJ2-1; D is uncertain. Written as DNA, the CDR3 is TGTGCCACCAGCCCCTCCGATTTTCGGAGTGACAATGAGCAGTTCTTC. Translating it yields CATSPSDFRSDNEQFF.